Listed here are 31 T cell receptor beta chains from one sample, sequenced in a study of cytomegalovirus exposure and HLA in healthy donors. Primers for the PCR totalled 60 Vbeta and 13 Jbeta. Using immunoSEQ multiplex PCR, the repertoire was profiled, and TCRdb retains in-frame clones only, with some absent. In the table there are roughly 140,000 clones, around 78% of which are singletons. The sample taken for sequencing was PBMCs. Receptors were obtained from a man aged 40-50 years in good health and CMV-seropositive.

As regards this clone: Its ends do not fully match the called genes, so a read error is possible. J is TRBJ2-2 and V is TRBV6-5, with D unclear. Germline CDR1 MNHEY, CDR2 SVGAGI. The CDR3 loop spans 16 amino acids. CDR3 nucleotides: TGTACCAGCAGTTACGGAGTGCCCTCTGCCACCGGGGAGCTGTTTTTT. Its translation: CTSSYGVPSATGELFF.

The gene calls are TRBV28 and TRBJ1-2; D is perhaps TRBD1 (6 bases). CDR1 is MDHEN, CDR2 SYDVKM, per germline. This CDR3 is built from 14 residues. Trimming cost V 7 bases and J 3 bases, with 15 bases left between them. The CDR3 sequence is CASTSPTGYYGYTF. Written as DNA, the CDR3 is TGTGCCAGCACTAGCCCCACAGGGTACTATGGCTACACCTTC.

The CDR3 loop reads CASSVVIAGGTDTQYF. The CDR3 nucleotides read TGTGCCAGCAGCGTAGTGATAGCGGGAGGGACAGATACGCAGTATTTT. The rearrangement links TRBV9 to TRBJ2-3, with TRBD2 matching over 11 bases. The CDR3 length is 16 residues. Losses at the gene ends were 0 bases for V and 3 bases for J; bases not matched to a gene: 3. The germline CDR1 and CDR2 sequences are SGDLS and YYNGEE.

This clone occurred once. The chain has TRBV4-2 and TRBJ2-7, with 8 nucleotides matching TRBD2. Germline V CDR1 and CDR2: LGHNA, YNFKEQ. This CDR3 has 15 residues. Trimming removed 3 bases from V and 0 bases from J; junction bases left unmatched: 4. This CDR3 reads CASSHSGKSSYEQYF. For the CDR3, the DNA is TGTGCCAGCAGCCATAGCGGGAAGAGCTCCTACGAGCAGTACTTC.

The CDR3 sequence is CASSLSGGRLGTQYF. The DNA of the CDR3 is TGTGCCAGCAGTTTATCGGGAGGGCGGCTGGGGACCCAGTACTTC. The chain combines TRBV27 with TRBJ2-5, with 7 bases matching TRBD2. The length of the CDR3 is 15 residues. V was pared by 0 bases and J by 7 bases, with 8 bases of the junction left unmatched. Per germline, CDR1 MNHEY and CDR2 SMNVEV (reference sequence).

The V gene is TRBV7-9, the J gene TRBJ2-1, with 8 bases identical to TRBD2. CDR3 length: 16 residues. The V gene's germline CDR1 is SEHNR and CDR2 FQNEAQ (reference sequence). V was pared by 3 bases and J by 0 bases, with 4 bases of the junction left unmatched. DNA for the CDR3: TGTGCCAGCAGCTTTAGTAGCGGGGTCTCCTACAATGAGCAGTTCTTC. It translates to CASSFSSGVSYNEQFF.

The chain uses TRBV15 and TRBJ2-7; 7 nucleotides line up with TRBD2. Trimming cost V 1 base and J 2 bases; bases outside gene matches: 8. Germline CDR1 reads LNHNV; CDR2 reads YYDKDF (reference sequence). This CDR3 is built from 16 residues. The CDR3 region is CATSRGGGLATYEQYF. The CDR3 DNA reads as TGTGCCACCAGCAGAGGGGGGGGACTCGCAACCTACGAGCAGTACTTC.

This clone was detected only a few times. V usage is TRBV7-3 and J usage is TRBJ2-7; 9 positions agree with TRBD2. V dropped 4 bases and J dropped 7; count of bases not matched to a gene: 5. The CDR3 runs 13 residues. Germline V gives CDR1 SGHTA, CDR2 FQGTGA. The CDR3 DNA is TGTGCCAGCAGCTCGGGACTAGCCGGGGAGCAGTACTTC. Translation: CASSSGLAGEQYF.

This clone was observed a single time. The rearrangement uses TRBV6-5 and TRBJ2-5, with 10 bases matching TRBD2. V gave up 2 bases and J gave up 1 base; unmatched junction bases: 1. Germline CDR1 is MNHEY and CDR2 is SVGAGI. This CDR3 region has 15 residues. As DNA, the CDR3 is TGTGCCAGCAGTTACCGGACTAGCGGCCAAGAGACCCAGTACTTC. As protein: CASSYRTSGQETQYF.

The chain combines TRBV29-1 with TRBJ2-1; possible D gene TRBD1, 5 bases. Trimming pared 6 bases from V and 7 bases from J, leaving 13 bases between. This CDR3 has 12 amino acids. The germline V gene encodes CDR1 SQVTM and CDR2 ANQGSEA. Here the CDR3 reads CSVGQGRNEQFF. The CDR3 bases are TGCAGCGTGGGGCAGGGTCGGAATGAGCAGTTCTTC.

As regards this clone: The junction and the germline gene differ at one end; a read error may be behind it. This chain links TRBV29-1 with TRBJ1-1; TRBD1 matches 7 bases. Looked up from germline, CDR1 is SQVTM and CDR2 is ANQGSEA. CDR3 length equals 17 residues. Here the CDR3 reads CSVGIIQGISGNIEAFF. DNA for the CDR3: TGCAGCGTCGGAATAATACAGGGGATTAGTGGAAACATTGAAGCTTTCTTT.

The chain uses TRBV15 and TRBJ1-1; 7 bases agree with TRBD1. In germline, CDR1 is LNHNV, CDR2 YYDKDF (reference sequence). This CDR3 region has 14 residues. J gave up 8 bases and V 0 bases, and 6 bases lay outside the gene matches. The CDR3 region has the DNA TGTGCCACCAGCAGAGATAAGGGGGCATCCGAAGCTTTCTTT. As protein: CATSRDKGASEAFF.

This clone was counted a few times. This chain links TRBV5-1 with TRBJ1-6; TRBD1 matches at 7 bases. After removal of 2 bases from V and 3 bases from J, the junction contained 8 bases not matched to a gene. This CDR3 contains 17 residues. The germline V gene has CDR1 SGHRS and CDR2 YFSETQ. In nucleotides, the CDR3 is TGCGCCAGCAGCTTCGGGGGACAGCGCAACTATAATTCACCCCTCCACTTT. It yields the protein CASSFGGQRNYNSPLHF.

The rearrangement links TRBV30 to TRBJ2-3; 7 nucleotides line up with TRBD2. The CDR3 is 14 amino acids. CDR1 is GTSNPN, CDR2 SVGIG, per germline (reference sequence). V was clipped by 3 bases and J by 5 bases; unmatched bases: 8. The CDR3 DNA reads TGTGCCTGGAGCGTGACGGGAGGACGAGATACGCAGTATTTT. The encoded protein is CAWSVTGGRDTQYF.

Here the CDR3 DNA reads TGTGCCAGCAGTTTTTCAGGTTCTGGAAACACCATATATTTT. Translating gives CASSFSGSGNTIYF. The chain carries TRBV6-6 and TRBJ1-3; unclear D gene. The V gene's germline CDR1 is MNHNY and CDR2 SVGAGI (reference sequence). The germline V and J ends were trimmed by 4 bases and 1 base, with 8 bases remaining between them. The CDR3 is 14 residues long.

The chain joins TRBV7-8 to TRBJ1-3; D is unresolved. This CDR3 region has 16 residues. Germline values: CDR1 SGHVS, CDR2 FQNEAQ. Trimming took off 0 bases at V and 4 bases at J, with 13 bases between the two ends. Here the CDR3 DNA reads TGTGCCAGCAGCTTAGCGGAGTGGAGAGGGGGAAACACCATATATTTT. This sequence encodes CASSLAEWRGGNTIYF.

J is TRBJ2-5 and V is TRBV7-3, with D possibly TRBD2 on 6 matching bases. The J call is uncertain, as TRBJ2-7 better fits the DNA end. This CDR3 region has 13 residues. From germline, CDR1 is SGHTA and CDR2 FQGTGA. The CDR3 DNA sequence: TGTGCCAGCAGCTTGCTGGGAGGCCACGAGCAGTACTTC. Translation: CASSLLGGHEQYF.

The V gene is TRBV6-5, the J gene TRBJ2-7; TRBD1 matches at 7 bases. CDR1 and CDR2 from the germline V gene are MNHEY and SVGAGI. V dropped 0 bases and J dropped 2; count of bases not matched to a gene: 7. The CDR3 has 16 residues. The CDR3 loop reads CASSYSMSGQAYEQYF. CDR3 nucleotide sequence: TGTGCCAGCAGTTACTCTATGTCTGGACAGGCCTACGAGCAGTACTTC.

The CDR3: CSARQGWNSNYGYTF. The CDR3, as DNA: TGTTCCGCCCGACAGGGGTGGAATTCTAACTATGGCTACACCTTC. The genes are TRBV7-9 and TRBJ1-2; the match to TRBD1 covers 8 bases. CDR1 is SEHNR and CDR2 is FQNEAQ in the germline V gene (reference sequence). There are 15 residues in the CDR3.

The V gene is TRBV28, the J gene TRBJ2-7; 14 nucleotides agree with TRBD2. The germline gives CDR1 MDHEN, CDR2 SYDVKM. V shed 5 bases and J 3 bases; nucleotides not matched to a gene: 6. This CDR3 has 16 amino acids. CDR3 residues: CASSTPGLAGGYEQYF. In nucleotides, the CDR3 is TGTGCCAGCAGTACCCCCGGACTAGCGGGAGGCTACGAGCAGTACTTC.

J is TRBJ2-6 and V is TRBV5-1, with 7 bases aligning to TRBD1. The CDR3 spans 16 residues. Germline CDR1 and CDR2: SGHRS and YFSETQ. J gave up 3 bases and V 3 bases, and 6 bases lay outside the gene matches. The CDR3 DNA reads as TGCGCCAGCAGCTCCGGGGACAGTGGTGGGGCCAACGTCCTGACTTTC. Protein sequence: CASSSGDSGGANVLTF.

The chain uses TRBV4-3 and TRBJ1-6, with 9 bases fitting TRBD1. Trimming cost V 2 bases and J 10 bases; bases outside gene matches: 6. The CDR3 has 15 amino acids. The germline V gene has CDR1 LGHNA and CDR2 YSLEER. The CDR3 coding sequence is TGCGCCAGCAGCCAAACCGGGACAGGGTCCTCACCCCTCCACTTT. Translated: CASSQTGTGSSPLHF.

In DNA form, the CDR3 reads TGTGCCAGCAGCTTGACGGGGGGAACCTACGAGCAGTACTTC. Protein: CASSLTGGTYEQYF. The rearrangement uses TRBV5-6 and TRBJ2-7, with TRBD2 matching 7 bases. Germline CDR1 SGHDT, CDR2 YYEEEE. The CDR3 length is 14 residues. V was pared by 1 base and J by 2 bases, with 3 bases of the junction left unmatched.

V and J are TRBV19 and TRBJ2-5, with TRBD1 as a possible D gene (6 bases). Germline V gene lookup returns CDR1 LNHDA and CDR2 SQIVND (reference sequence). CDR3 size: 12 residues. Deletions cut 6 bases from V and 2 bases from J, with 7 bases between. The CDR3 DNA reads TGTGCCAGTAGAAGGGGGCAAGAGACCCAGTACTTC. This sequence encodes CASRRGQETQYF.

The rearrangement uses TRBV6-1 and TRBJ2-2; 7 bases are shared with TRBD1. Trimming took 3 bases from V and 1 from J; bases not matched to a gene: 5. Germline-derived CDR1 and CDR2 are MNHNS and SASEGT. The CDR3 runs 16 residues. Here the CDR3 DNA reads TGTGCCAGCAGTGAGCGGACAGGTGGGAACACCGGGGAGCTGTTTTTT. It codes for CASSERTGGNTGELFF.

The V and J genes are TRBV9 and TRBJ2-7, with 9 positions matching TRBD2. The CDR3 is 15 amino acids. J gave up 3 bases and V 0 bases, and 4 bases lay outside the gene matches. CDR1 SGDLS and CDR2 YYNGEE come from the germline V gene. DNA for the CDR3: TGTGCCAGCAGCGTAGGTCCTAGCGGGAACTACGAGCAGTACTTC. Translation gives CASSVGPSGNYEQYF. Supplemented by reference TRBV9 and TRBJ2-7, the full variable domain reads DSGVTQTPKHLITATGQRVTLRCSPRSGDLSVYWYQQSLDQGLQFLIQYYNGEERAKGNILERFSAQQFPDLHSELNLSSLELGDSALYFCASSVGPSGNYEQYFGPGTRLTVT.

This chain uses TRBV30 with TRBJ2-7; D is unresolved. The V gene lost 0 bases and the J gene lost 6 bases, with 9 bases spanning the gap. Germline assignment: CDR1 GTSNPN and CDR2 SVGIG (reference sequence). The CDR3 is 12 residues long. CDR3 residues: CAWSVGGVEQYF. Here the CDR3 DNA reads TGTGCCTGGAGTGTAGGTGGAGTCGAGCAGTACTTC.

The CDR3: CASSMGVEQYF. CDR3 in DNA: TGTGCCAGTAGTATGGGCGTCGAGCAGTACTTC. V is TRBV19 and J is TRBJ2-7; D remains unclear. V was trimmed by 3 bases and J by 6 bases, leaving 6 bases between them. CDR1 LNHDA and CDR2 SQIVND come from the germline V gene (reference sequence). The CDR3 spans 11 residues.

V gene TRBV4-1 combines with J gene TRBJ1-4, with unresolved D. Trimming removed 5 bases at V and 0 bases at J, with 10 bases between. The CDR3 extends over 15 amino acids. Per germline, CDR1 MGHRA and CDR2 YSYEKL. The CDR3 protein is CASSVSGATNEKLFF. In DNA, the CDR3 is TGCGCCAGCAGCGTCTCCGGTGCAACTAATGAAAAACTGTTTTTT.

Only a few counts were recorded for this clone. The rearrangement joins TRBV5-4 to TRBJ2-5; 8 positions match TRBD1. Germline V gene sequence: CDR1 SGHNT, CDR2 YYREEE (reference sequence). This CDR3 is built from 15 residues. V trimming: 3 bases; J trimming: 5 bases; junction bases outside the gene matches: 9. In DNA form, the CDR3 reads TGTGCCAGCAGCTACACGACAGGGGTGAGCGAGACCCAGTACTTC. It specifies CASSYTTGVSETQYF. The whole variable domain, filled in from reference TRBV5-4 and TRBJ2-5, reads ETGVTQSPTHLIKTRGQQVTLRCSSQSGHNTVSWYQQALGQGPQFIFQYYREEENGRGNFPPRFSGLQFPNYSSELNVNALELDDSALYLCASSYTTGVSETQYFGPGTRLLVL.

The chain couples TRBV6-5 to TRBJ1-4, with TRBD1 matching 7 bases. Trimming removed 3 bases from V and 13 bases from J; junction bases left unmatched: 8. CDR1 and CDR2 from the germline V gene are MNHEY and SVGAGI. This CDR3 is built from 13 residues. This chain's CDR3 is CASSYFTGEGLFF. CDR3 DNA sequence: TGTGCCAGCAGTTATTTCACAGGGGAAGGACTGTTTTTT.